The subject of this entry is one T cell receptor (beta chain). The ends lost 2 bases at V and 3 bases at J; junction bases unmatched: 7. CDR1 and CDR2 (germline): SGHRS, YFSETQ. This CDR3 contains 16 residues. The sample comes from a study of OX40 agonist ivuxolimab in advanced cancers. Study context: The drug used for patients, ivuxolimab, was an agonistic anti-OX40 (CD134) antibody.

The protocol was immunoSEQ multiplex PCR, while the TCRdb copy is restricted to in-frame clones and leaves out a portion. Of about 100,000 clones listed, approximately 89% are singletons. The sequence came from an adult with an advanced solid tumor such as melanoma, head and neck, liver or kidney cancer. This chain joins TRBV5-1 and TRBJ2-7, with 11 bases that match TRBD2. Here the sequenced sample was CD4+ or CD8+ T cells sorted from blood, taken in a trial of the OX40 agonist ivuxolimab. The CDR3 loop is CASSLSTSGANYEQYF. In nucleotides, the CDR3 is TGCGCCAGCAGCTTATCGACTAGCGGGGCGAACTACGAGCAGTACTTC.